This T cell receptor beta chain was documented in a study of beta chain features in type 1 diabetes (dated by TCRdb to 2017 to 2018). As for the study more broadly: Patients and healthy donors did not differ in mean age, gender distribution, total cell number or subset yield. A total of some 110 million sorted cells were examined across all samples, and the number of cells per subset was strongly correlated with RNA yield. In the study, recently diagnosed type 1 diabetes patients and matched healthy donors were compared on the TCRB repertoires of their sorted circulating CD4+ T cell subsets. Regulatory and stem cell-like memory subsets were isolated from only 8 patients and 8 healthy donors, whereas naive and central memory subsets came from all 30 or so donors. Overall study outcomes, separate from this receptor: Type 1 diabetes patients showed a moderate but significant shortening of TCRB CDR3 length in all four CD4+ subsets. Because cDNA was sequenced instead of genomic DNA, activated cells with high expression could be over-represented, although the groups did not differ in activation or CD3 levels. Only small numbers of individuals were included in the HLA sub-analyses, which left unresolved whether HLA type had any influence on TCRB rearrangement. Shorter templates might be favored by PCR, yet because patient and control samples were amplified and corrected together, any such skew would affect both groups equally. The naive, central memory and regulatory TCRB repertoires appeared to resemble one another more closely among patients than among healthy donors. Fewer insertions and more nucleotide deletions at VDJ recombination sites were observed in patients with type 1 diabetes, implying thymic rearrangement abnormalities.

As to this clone: No antigen is known for it. There are no base qualities to consult, and no much larger clone falls within one base.

Based on the germline V gene, the CDR1 and CDR2 sequences are SGHRS and YFSETQ. The CDR3 measures 13 amino acids from cysteine to phenylalanine. This entry keeps only the CDR3 DNA: 39 bases, framed from base 1. V was cut back by 2 bases and J by 2 bases, leaving a gap of 7 bases between them. Each donor gave one peripheral blood draw, around 0.12 L on average, collected into heparinised tubes. Using a panel that included CD45RO, CCR7, CD25, CD127, CD95 and CD27, naive, central memory, regulatory and stem cell-like memory CD4+ T cells were sorted on a BD FACSAria II. All sorted populations exceeded 95% purity. PBMCs were isolated right away by Lymphoprep density gradient centrifugation and were stained directly, without culture. So that batch effects would be minimized, each experiment stained and sorted samples in pairs, pairing one healthy donor with one patient. The High Capacity cDNA Reverse Transcription Kit was used to reverse transcribe all of the isolated RNA, meaning that expressed TCRB transcripts were what got sequenced. Naive, central memory and regulatory T cell samples underwent deep immunoSEQ sequencing, averaging around 3.7 million total reads per sample. After sorted cells were lysed in RLT buffer, RNA was extracted with DNase-treated RNeasy Micro or Mini kits, with the choice depending on cell number. To prevent cross-contamination, every cell subset was processed on its own, while patient and healthy donor samples were processed together. TCRB sequences were amplified from cDNA with the immunoSEQ multiplex PCR, producing 87-bp fragments spanning the CDR3 region. Sequencing of the amplicons was done on the Illumina HiSeq platform. On the authors' methods: PCR bias was computationally corrected using synthetic template baselines, reads within Hamming distance 2 were collapsed, and singletons that could not be merged were discarded. Reads were aligned against IMGT so that V, D and J genes, CDR3 length and insertions or deletions at six rearrangement sites could be assigned. Clonotype counts were normalized to sorted cell number within each subset before computing true diversity and Gini coefficients with the tcR R package. The overlap coefficient, calculated on TCRB nucleotide sequences, was used to measure repertoire sharing. Drawn from immuneACCESS, this table holds only the in-frame rearrangements with V and J called that TCRdb kept. Clones are partly lost; checked studies trace under half to an unresolved V gene and leave the rest unexplained. For V, J and clone size, that table is used; D and trimming come from the DNA. This sample holds over 55,000 clones; about 50% were observed only once. The ten most abundant clones make up 2.6% of the sample.

Specimen: Tregs from blood. Reading the label with the study, this specimen's cell subset or site is: regulatory CD4+ T cells. This receptor was obtained from a woman aged 35 to 49 with type 1 diabetes. Recombination linked TRBV5-1 to TRBJ1-1; possibly the D gene is TRBD1, per 5 matching bases. The DNA sequence reads TGCGCCAGCAGCTTCACAGGAAACACTGAAGCTTTCTTT. This codes for CASSFTGNTEAFF. The full variable domain, completed from the reference TRBV5-1 and TRBJ1-1 proteins outside the CDR3, reads KAGVTQTPRYLIKTRGQQVTLSCSPISGHRSVSWYQQTPGQGLQFLFEYFSETQRNKGNFPGRFSGRQFSNSRSEMNVSTLELGDSALYLCASSFTGNTEAFFGQGTRLTVV.